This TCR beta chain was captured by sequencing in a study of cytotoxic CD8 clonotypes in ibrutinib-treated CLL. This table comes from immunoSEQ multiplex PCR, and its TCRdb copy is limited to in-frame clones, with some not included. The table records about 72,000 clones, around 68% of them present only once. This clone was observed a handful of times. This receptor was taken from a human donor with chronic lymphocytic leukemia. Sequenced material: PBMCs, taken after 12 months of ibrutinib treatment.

The CDR3 loop is CASSLMRRETQYF. As DNA, the CDR3 is TGTGCCAGCAGCTTAATGAGGCGAGAGACCCAGTACTTC. V and J are TRBV7-3 and TRBJ2-5; no clear D gene. Germline V gene lookup returns CDR1 SGHTA and CDR2 FQGTGA. The ends were cut back, 1 base at V and 4 bases at J, with 7 bases in the middle. This CDR3 has 13 amino acids.